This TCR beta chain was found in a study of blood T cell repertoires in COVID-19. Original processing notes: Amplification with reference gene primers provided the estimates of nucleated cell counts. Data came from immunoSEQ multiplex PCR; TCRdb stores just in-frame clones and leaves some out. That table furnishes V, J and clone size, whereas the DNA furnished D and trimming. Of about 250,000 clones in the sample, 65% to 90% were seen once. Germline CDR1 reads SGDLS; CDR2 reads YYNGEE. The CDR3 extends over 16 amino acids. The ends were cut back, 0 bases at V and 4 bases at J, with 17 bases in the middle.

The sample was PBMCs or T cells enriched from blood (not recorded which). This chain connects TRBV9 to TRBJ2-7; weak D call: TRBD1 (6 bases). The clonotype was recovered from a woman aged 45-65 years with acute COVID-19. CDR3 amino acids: CASSVGQGKAFYEQYF. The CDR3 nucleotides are TGTGCCAGCAGCGTAGGGCAGGGGAAGGCCTTTTACGAGCAGTACTTC.